Listed here are 14 T cell receptor beta chains from one sample, sequenced in a study of sequential checkpoint blockade in melanoma. The data were produced by immunoSEQ multiplex PCR, yet TCRdb's version contains in-frame clones alone and is incomplete. The repertoire holds fewer than 950 clones, with under 30% as singletons. Treatment here: randomized to nivolumab then ipilimumab (arm A) or the reverse (arm B). This sample comprised tumor tissue (inferred from file names), obtained from a patient given nivolumab and ipilimumab in sequence. The receptors come from a human donor with melanoma.

The chain has TRBV29-1 and TRBJ1-2, with D maybe TRBD1 (6 bases). V was pared by 1 base and J by 7 bases, with 10 bases between. The CDR3 totals 12 residues. CDR1 is SQVTM and CDR2 is ANQGSEA in the germline V gene. CDR3 loop: CSVEAGAGGYTF. The CDR3 region has the DNA TGCAGCGTTGAAGCGGGGGCTGGTGGCTACACCTTC.

The rearrangement joins TRBV18 to TRBJ2-1; 7 nucleotides align to TRBD2. J lost 9 bases, V lost 5 bases, and 19 bases had no gene match. There are 17 residues in the CDR3. Germline values: CDR1 KGHSH, CDR2 LQKENI. The CDR3 loop is CASSYQFTAGEGSEQFF. CDR3 sequence (DNA): TGTGCCAGCTCATATCAATTCACGGCGGGGGAGGGTAGTGAGCAGTTCTTC.

This chain joins TRBV19 and TRBJ2-7; maybe TRBD1 (7 bases). The CDR3 has 14 amino acids. V lost 5 bases, J lost 3 bases, and 14 bases lay in between. Germline assignment: CDR1 LNHDA and CDR2 SQIVND (reference sequence). CDR3 in amino acids: CASSFAQGGYEQYF. The CDR3 DNA is TGTGCCAGTAGTTTTGCGCAGGGGGGCTACGAGCAGTACTTC.

The chain recombines TRBV18 with TRBJ2-2; TRBD1 aligns across 10 bases. The junction had 12 bases not matched to a gene; V was cut back by 4 bases and J by 4 bases. The CDR3 length is 18 residues. Germline V gene sequence: CDR1 KGHSH, CDR2 LQKENI. For the CDR3, the DNA is TGTGCCAGCTCACAACTCACCGGGACAGGGGAGTCCACCGGGGAGCTGTTTTTT. Translation gives CASSQLTGTGESTGELFF.

By sample fraction, this clone is large (0.1 to 1%). V usage is TRBV11-3 and J usage is TRBJ2-5; the D gene is possibly TRBD2 (5 bases). Per germline, CDR1 SGHNT and CDR2 YENEEA. CDR3 length: 14 residues. V dropped 3 bases and J dropped 1 base, with 9 bases sitting between them. The CDR3, as DNA: TGTGCCAGCAGCTTGGGCGGGTCCCAAGAGACCCAGTACTTC. The encoded protein is CASSLGGSQETQYF.

By frequency in the sample, this clone is medium-sized. This chain's CDR3 is CATQGRNLNQPQHF. For the CDR3, the DNA is TGTGCCACCCAGGGCCGAAACCTCAATCAGCCCCAGCATTTT. The V gene is TRBV6-8, the J gene TRBJ1-5; perhaps TRBD1 as D (5 bases). Between the trimmed V and J ends, which lost 10 bases and 3 bases, there was a span of 16 bases. The CDR3 is 14 residues long. CDR1 is MNHGY, CDR2 SAAAGT, per germline.

This clone was counted between two and nine times. The rearrangement uses TRBV29-1 and TRBJ1-1; D is unclear. Trimming removed 0 bases at V and 0 bases at J, with 14 bases between. The length of the CDR3 is 16 residues. CDR1 is SQVTM and CDR2 is ANQGSEA in the germline V gene. The CDR3 loop reads CSVEDTGLMMNTEAFF. The CDR3 coding sequence is TGCAGCGTTGAAGATACCGGACTGATGATGAACACTGAAGCTTTCTTT.

This clone was recorded a few times. V is TRBV6-8 and J is TRBJ2-1, with no clear D. The V and J ends lost 0 bases and 2 bases respectively, with 17 bases between them. The CDR3 has 18 amino acids. CDR1 is MNHGY and CDR2 is SAAAGT in the germline V gene. Here the CDR3 DNA reads TGTGCCAGCAGTTACTCCGCTGTTCCAGCCGAGGCCTACAATGAGCAGTTCTTC. As protein: CASSYSAVPAEAYNEQFF.

The chain links TRBV10-2 to TRBJ2-7; 11 bases align to TRBD1. Trimming cost V 11 bases and J 2 bases; bases outside gene matches: 8. The V gene's germline CDR1 is WSHSY and CDR2 SAAADI. This CDR3 spans 14 amino acids. DNA of the CDR3: TGCGCCGGAGCTCCGGGACAGGGGGCCTACGAGCAGTACTTC. Amino acid sequence: CAGAPGQGAYEQYF.

The V gene is TRBV18, the J gene TRBJ2-7, with unresolved D. Trimming removed 2 bases at V and 4 bases at J, with 6 bases between. Looked up from germline, CDR1 is KGHSH and CDR2 is LQKENI. There are 12 residues in the CDR3. The CDR3 nucleotides are TGTGCCAGCTCACCAGTTGGGTACGAGCAGTACTTC. Translating it yields CASSPVGYEQYF. The whole variable domain, remainder taken from reference TRBV18 and TRBJ2-7, is NAGVMQNPRHLVRRRGQEARLRCSPMKGHSHVYWYRQLPEEGLKFMVYLQKENIIDESGMPKERFSAEFPKEGPSILRIQQVVRGDSAAYFCASSPVGYEQYFGPGTRLTVT.

By sample share, this clone is medium-sized. The rearrangement joins TRBV6-8 to TRBJ1-2; the D gene is possibly TRBD1 (5 bases). The CDR3 consists of 15 residues. Trimming shortened V by 2 bases and J by 0 bases, and 10 bases separated the two germline ends. Germline CDR1 and CDR2: MNHGY and SAAAGT. CDR3 region: CASSYHPRANYGYTF. The DNA of the CDR3 is TGTGCCAGCAGTTACCATCCCAGGGCTAACTATGGCTACACCTTC.

This chain's CDR3 is CASREGGVGNTIYF. The CDR3 DNA is TGCGCCAGCAGAGAAGGAGGGGTTGGAAACACCATATATTTT. The rearrangement uses TRBV10-2 and TRBJ1-3; D is perhaps TRBD1 (5 bases). CDR3 length equals 14 residues. Trimming left V 6 bases short and J 3 bases short, with 12 bases between. CDR1 and CDR2 from the germline V gene are WSHSY and SAAADI.

The chain joins TRBV7-4 to TRBJ1-4; D remains ambiguous. Trimming took off 5 bases at V and 2 bases at J, with 18 bases between the two ends. Germline-derived CDR1 and CDR2 are SGHVT and SQSDAQ. The length of the CDR3 is 17 residues. The CDR3 spells CASSGVDLGRTNEKLFF. The DNA of the CDR3 is TGTGCCAGCAGCGGGGTGGACCTGGGCCGGACTAATGAAAAACTGTTTTTT.

The chain combines TRBV6-8 with TRBJ2-7, with D maybe TRBD2 (6 bases). The CDR3 loop spans 15 amino acids. CDR1 MNHGY and CDR2 SAAAGT come from the germline V gene. With 5 bases removed from V and 3 bases from J, the gap between germline ends came to 17 bases. The CDR3 sequence is CASSGGLPNSYEQYF. The DNA of the CDR3 is TGTGCCAGCAGTGGGGGACTGCCTAATAGCTACGAGCAGTACTTC.